This T cell receptor beta chain was identified during a study of CD8 T cells in ankylosing spondylitis. Notes on the study in general: A TCR beta motif of roughly 8 highly homologous variants appeared characteristic of ankylosing spondylitis blood.

TCRdb called the 5' RACE reads again in MiXCR, with one record for every CDR3 protein. Among some 130,000 distinct CDR3 sequences listed, 17% were seen once. Trimming removed 4 bases from V and 6 bases from J, with 13 bases in between. Germline V CDR1 and CDR2: MNHEY, SVGEGT. There are 13 residues in the CDR3. This clonotype appeared a few times. Its antigen remains unknown. J is TRBJ2-7 and V is TRBV6-2 or TRBV6-3, with D maybe TRBD1 (6 bases). Sequencing was performed on blood, either unsorted or a sorted T cell fraction (not recorded which). This sequence was found in a male donor with ankylosing spondylitis. CDR3 loop: CASSFNSGVEQYF. CDR3 DNA sequence: TGTGCCAGCAGTTTTAATTCAGGGGTCGAGCAGTACTTC.